The rows below give T cell receptor beta chains drawn from one sample of a study of T-cell reconstitution after alpha-beta-depleted transplantation in children. One entry per CDR3 protein, called by TCRdb with MiXCR from the PCR reads. The table has hundreds of thousands of distinct CDR3 sequences, around 16% seen once. Source: PBMCs, mostly from graft donor cells, taken 360 days after TCRalphabeta/CD19-depleted stem cell transplant. The source of these receptors is a boy under two years old who had a stem cell transplant for Wiskott-Aldrich syndrome, so the T cells may come from the graft donor. CDR3s include the opening cysteine and the closing phenylalanine or tryptophan. For some rows the clone size is stated as once, few or many, or as a class when expanded; others skip it.

V gene	J gene	clone size	CDR3 protein
TRBV7-9	TRBJ2-3	many	CASSFRDRRGTDTQYF
TRBV5-1	TRBJ2-2	-	CASSLASGQPSNTGELFF
TRBV6-1	TRBJ2-2	once	CASIGWQNTGELFF
TRBV12-3/TRBV12-4	TRBJ2-5	-	CASSPIAGVFETQYF
TRBV10-3	TRBJ2-1	few	CAISVDRDEQFF
TRBV11-2	TRBJ2-1	few	CASSYRVLAKGSYNEQFF
TRBV7-2	TRBJ2-1	few	CASTRDRVSSVYNEQFF
TRBV20-1	TRBJ2-1	few	CSAKDRQTGNEQFF
TRBV5-4	TRBJ2-3	-	CASSQLEDTQYF
TRBV12-3/TRBV12-4	TRBJ2-3	-	CASTPTGPTDTQYF
TRBV20-1	TRBJ2-3	-	CSARGYKGKVDTQYF
TRBV7-2	TRBJ1-6	few	CASRPVDRRNSPLHF
TRBV12-3/TRBV12-4	TRBJ2-3	-	CASSSQFGGFARGTQYF
TRBV7-6	TRBJ2-1	-	CASSLALSSGYNEQFF
TRBV24-1	TRBJ2-5	few	CATSDTRGYQETQYF
TRBV5-4	TRBJ2-1	-	CASSSLAGRYNEQFF
TRBV6-5	TRBJ1-5	-	CASSYSKVPGTSNQPQHF
TRBV5-1	TRBJ1-1	-	CASSLASRGRENTEAFF
TRBV12-3/TRBV12-4	TRBJ2-5	-	CASSLGANKAQYF
TRBV5-4	TRBJ1-1	few	CASSLMGAGGGTEAFF
TRBV6-2/TRBV6-3	TRBJ2-2	many	CASSRGLAGGDTGELFF
TRBV5-1	TRBJ2-1	few	CASSLEGLAPFNEQFF
TRBV7-2	TRBJ2-3	many	CASSLWSSVTDTQYF
TRBV4-3	TRBJ2-5	large	CASSQDREEETQYF
TRBV2	TRBJ2-7	-	CAITLRGYPYEQYF
TRBV25-1	TRBJ2-4	few	CASSGWQGDIQYF
TRBV7-7	TRBJ2-7	-	CASSTSDRWNYEQYF
TRBV3-1	TRBJ2-3	-	CASSWMARADNTQYF
TRBV4-2	TRBJ2-2	few	CASSFGRAGELFF
TRBV6-2/TRBV6-3	TRBJ2-1	few	CASRGFVYNEQFF
TRBV20-1	TRBJ2-3	many	CSAVLALTDTQYF